The present TCR beta chain was sequenced within a study of cytomegalovirus exposure and HLA in healthy donors. Overall study: In an early release, HLA-typed donors contributed tens of millions of unique TCR sequences.

Findings and limits, study-wide: A later analysis showed that HLA-associated TCR beta chains had undergone more clonal expansion than equally common others. Some highly shared sequence variants likely arose as a pipeline artifact.

60 Vbeta and 13 Jbeta primers were used in PCR. Using immunoSEQ multiplex PCR, the repertoire was profiled, and TCRdb retains in-frame clones only, with some absent. The profile shows 70,000 to 95,000 clones, more than 80% of them singletons. To note about this clone: Its target is not known.

V lost 2 bases and J 3 bases, leaving 8 bases between the germline ends. The CDR3 has 14 amino acids. Germline CDR1 SGHAT, CDR2 FQDESV (reference sequence). Source material: PBMCs. This TCR was sampled from a woman aged 30 to 39 in good health and CMV-seronegative. This chain joins TRBV11-1 and TRBJ2-1; possible D gene TRBD1, 6 bases. CDR3 region: CASSLLGGYNEQFF. CDR3 coding DNA: TGTGCCAGCAGCTTACTAGGGGGCTACAATGAGCAGTTCTTC. Full variable domain (remainder filled in from reference TRBV11-1 and TRBJ2-1): EAEVAQSPRYKITEKSQAVAFWCDPISGHATLYWYRQILGQGPELLVQFQDESVVDDSQLPKDRFSAERLKGVDSTLKIQPAELGDSAMYLCASSLLGGYNEQFFGPGTRLTVL.